The rows below give T cell receptor beta chains drawn from one sample of a study of cytomegalovirus exposure and HLA in healthy donors. Profiling relied on immunoSEQ multiplex PCR, and the TCRdb table lists in-frame clones only, not all of them. The sample includes approximately 220,000 clones, roughly 80% of them seen just once. The sequencing input was PBMCs. These receptor sequences come from a man aged 35 to 55 in good health and CMV-seropositive. Each CDR3 is given with its conserved first and last residue. The D gene is left open where the match is weak. The size entry is marked missing in some rows and otherwise reads once, few, many or a size class.

size,J,D,V,CDR3,DNA
NA,TRBJ1-4,NA,TRBV6-5,CASSSPTAGNEKLFF,TGTGCCAGCAGTTCCCCGACCGCGGGTAATGAAAAACTGTTTTTT
once,TRBJ2-2,NA,TRBV5-1,CASSLDTGTGELFF,TGCGCCAGCAGTTTAGACACTGGCACCGGGGAGCTGTTTTTT
NA,TRBJ2-6,NA,TRBV6-1,CASSDGGGSGANVLTF,TGTGCCAGCAGTGATGGGGGCGGCTCTGGGGCCAACGTCCTGACTTTC
NA,TRBJ2-4,NA,TRBV11-2,CASSLAVAKNIQYF,TGTGCCAGCAGCTTAGCAGTAGCCAAAAACATTCAGTACTTC
NA,TRBJ1-1,NA,TRBV13,CASSLSQGSTEAFF,TGTGCCAGCAGCTTATCACAGGGCAGCACTGAAGCTTTCTTT
NA,TRBJ2-3,NA,TRBV4-1,CASSQVWGGGTDTQYF,TGCGCCAGCAGCCAAGTGTGGGGAGGAGGCACAGATACGCAGTATTTT
NA,TRBJ2-2,TRBD1,TRBV5-1,CASSLLGQGATGELFF,TGCGCCAGCAGCTTGTTGGGACAGGGGGCAACCGGGGAGCTGTTTTTT
NA,TRBJ2-3,NA,TRBV5-1,CASSGLAVSTDTQYF,TGCGCCAGCAGCGGACTGGCGGTCAGCACAGATACGCAGTATTTT
NA,TRBJ2-1,TRBD1,TRBV19,CASSLDRDPYNEQFF,TGTGCCAGTAGCCTAGACAGGGACCCCTACAATGAGCAGTTCTTC
NA,TRBJ2-7,NA,TRBV6-5,CASSHRAGYEQYF,TGTGCCAGCAGTCACAGGGCCGGCTACGAGCAGTACTTC
few,TRBJ2-5,TRBD2,TRBV5-1,CASSSTSAPQETQYF,TGCGCCAGCAGTTCGACTAGCGCCCCCCAAGAGACCCAGTACTTC
NA,TRBJ1-1,NA,TRBV5-4,CASQGNTEAFF,TGTGCCAGCCAGGGGAACACTGAAGCTTTCTTT
once,TRBJ2-5,NA,TRBV19,CASSDQAIQETQYF,TGTGCCAGTAGTGATCAGGCGATCCAAGAGACCCAGTACTTC
NA,TRBJ1-1,NA,TRBV6-6,CASSYSQGGTEAFF,TGTGCCAGCAGTTACTCACAGGGTGGGACTGAAGCTTTCTTT
NA,TRBJ2-6,NA,TRBV27,CATSRESPLSGANVLTF,TGTGCCACCTCCAGGGAATCTCCTCTCTCTGGGGCCAACGTCCTGACTTTC
once,TRBJ1-1,NA,TRBV29-1,CSVDRTEAFF,TGCAGCGTTGACAGAACTGAAGCTTTCTTT
few,TRBJ2-1,TRBD2,TRBV7-8,CASSLAGLAEASLPYNEQFF,TGTGCCAGCAGCTTAGCGGGACTAGCGGAAGCCTCCCTGCCCTACAATGAGCAGTTCTTC
NA,TRBJ2-1,TRBD2,TRBV5-4,CASSLGGLAGGGSEQFF,TGTGCCAGCAGTCTGGGGGGACTAGCGGGAGGTGGAAGTGAGCAGTTCTTC
once,TRBJ2-5,NA,TRBV19,CASSIRRTVGETQYF,TGTGCCAGTAGTATTCGGAGGACGGTGGGTGAGACCCAGTACTTC
NA,TRBJ2-7,NA,TRBV4-1,CASSQDRQTPAYEQYF,TGCGCCAGCAGCCAAGATCGCCAAACTCCCGCTTACGAGCAGTACTTC
NA,TRBJ2-1,TRBD2,TRBV7-6,CASSSGTSGRDEQFF,TGTGCCAGCAGCTCAGGGACTAGCGGGAGAGATGAGCAGTTCTTC
NA,TRBJ2-1,TRBD2,TRBV29-1,CSVEQTSRGSNEQFF,TGCAGCGTTGAACAGACTAGCAGAGGGAGCAATGAGCAGTTCTTC
NA,TRBJ2-1,NA,TRBV7-2,CASSLGGRGEQFF,TGTGCCAGCAGCTTAGGAGGTCGGGGTGAGCAGTTCTTC
NA,TRBJ1-6,TRBD1,TRBV6-6,CASKNRDRVNNSPLHF,TGTGCCAGCAAGAACCGGGACAGGGTGAATAATTCACCCCTCCACTTT
few,TRBJ1-2,NA,TRBV7-9,CSSSSANYGYTF,TGTTCCAGCAGCTCAGCTAACTATGGCTACACCTTC
NA,TRBJ2-1,TRBD2,TRBV7-8,CASSYRLAAYNEQFF,TGTGCCAGCAGCTACCGACTAGCGGCCTACAATGAGCAGTTCTTC
once,TRBJ2-1,TRBD2,TRBV7-9,CASSQSGGSDEQFF,TGTGCCAGCAGCCAATCTGGCGGGAGTGATGAGCAGTTCTTC